A selection of T cell receptor beta chains follows, all from one sample in a study of blood T cell repertoires in COVID-19. Measured with immunoSEQ multiplex PCR; TCRdb has only the in-frame clones, and not every one. Among a few hundred thousand clones listed, 89% were seen once. Sample: PBMCs or T cells enriched from blood (not recorded which). The receptors come from a woman aged 50 to 60 who had been exposed to COVID-19. Each CDR3 is given with its conserved first and last residue. The order of the fields is V gene, J gene, D gene, CDR3 protein, CDR3 DNA. The D gene is left open where the match is weak.

v_gene: TRBV5-5
j_gene: TRBJ1-4
d_gene: TRBD1
CDR3aa: CASSLPLGQGAGTNEKLFF
CDR3nt: TGTGCCAGCAGCTTGCCACTGGGACAGGGGGCAGGAACTAATGAAAAACTGTTTTTT

v_gene: TRBV7-2
j_gene: TRBJ2-7
d_gene: .
CDR3aa: CASRQSGSSYEQYF
CDR3nt: TGTGCCAGCAGGCAGAGCGGAAGCTCCTACGAGCAGTACTTC

v_gene: TRBV19
j_gene: TRBJ1-2
d_gene: .
CDR3aa: CASSIWSPDRSYGYTF
CDR3nt: TGTGCCAGTAGCATTTGGTCCCCTGACAGGAGCTATGGCTACACCTTC

v_gene: TRBV7-2
j_gene: TRBJ1-1
d_gene: .
CDR3aa: CASSLRSQGVVNTEAFF
CDR3nt: TGTGCCAGCAGCCTGAGATCACAGGGTGTTGTAAACACTGAAGCTTTCTTT

v_gene: TRBV7-9
j_gene: TRBJ1-2
d_gene: .
CDR3aa: CASSLTAGLNYGYTF
CDR3nt: TGTGCCAGCAGCTTAACCGCAGGGCTAAACTATGGCTACACCTTC

v_gene: TRBV5-1
j_gene: TRBJ1-1
d_gene: .
CDR3aa: CASSPAAANTEAFF
CDR3nt: TGCGCCAGCAGCCCGGCGGCGGCCAACACTGAAGCTTTCTTT

v_gene: TRBV7-2
j_gene: TRBJ1-5
d_gene: .
CDR3aa: CASSLVGGNQPQHF
CDR3nt: TGTGCCAGCAGCTTAGTAGGCGGAAATCAGCCCCAGCATTTT

v_gene: TRBV18
j_gene: TRBJ1-1
d_gene: TRBD1
CDR3aa: CASSSTGGSNGAFF
CDR3nt: TGTGCCAGCTCATCCACAGGGGGGTCAAATGGAGCTTTTTTT

v_gene: TRBV7-2
j_gene: TRBJ2-5
d_gene: TRBD2
CDR3aa: CASSFGGAWQETQYF
CDR3nt: TGTGCCAGCAGCTTCGGGGGGGCCTGGCAAGAGACCCAGTACTTC

v_gene: TRBV2
j_gene: TRBJ2-3
d_gene: TRBD2
CDR3aa: CASRQSGGAYTDTQYF
CDR3nt: TGTGCCAGCAGACAGAGCGGGGGGGCCTACACAGATACGCAGTATTTT

v_gene: TRBV5-1
j_gene: TRBJ1-2
d_gene: .
CDR3aa: CASSLAVAGEGYGYTF
CDR3nt: TGCGCCAGCAGCTTGGCCGTGGCAGGGGAGGGGTATGGCTACACCTTC

v_gene: TRBV7-9
j_gene: TRBJ1-6
d_gene: TRBD1
CDR3aa: CASSLEGQGYSPLHF
CDR3nt: TGTGCCAGCAGCTTAGAAGGACAGGGCTATTCACCCCTCCACTTT

v_gene: TRBV28
j_gene: TRBJ2-3
d_gene: .
CDR3aa: CASSFRGITDTQYF
CDR3nt: TGTGCCAGCAGTTTCCGGGGAATCACAGATACGCAGTATTTT

v_gene: TRBV28
j_gene: TRBJ1-1
d_gene: .
CDR3aa: CASRLGILNTEAFF
CDR3nt: TGTGCCAGCAGGCTAGGAATTCTGAACACTGAAGCTTTCTTT

v_gene: TRBV5-6
j_gene: TRBJ1-1
d_gene: .
CDR3aa: CASSLRGANTEAFF
CDR3nt: TGTGCCAGCAGCTTGAGAGGCGCGAACACTGAAGCTTTCTTT

v_gene: TRBV5-1
j_gene: TRBJ2-7
d_gene: .
CDR3aa: CASSGTHEQYF
CDR3nt: TGCGCCAGCAGCGGGACACACGAGCAGTACTTC

v_gene: TRBV5-1
j_gene: TRBJ2-1
d_gene: .
CDR3aa: CASSTTGFAYNEQFF
CDR3nt: TGCGCCAGCAGCACAACAGGGTTCGCCTACAATGAGCAGTTCTTC

v_gene: TRBV6-4
j_gene: TRBJ1-1
d_gene: TRBD1
CDR3aa: CASRMTGGMNTEAFF
CDR3nt: TGTGCCAGCAGAATGACAGGGGGGATGAACACTGAAGCTTTCTTT

v_gene: TRBV7-2
j_gene: TRBJ2-3
d_gene: .
CDR3aa: CASSSQNALNTQYF
CDR3nt: TGTGCCAGCAGCTCACAGAATGCATTGAATACGCAGTATTTT

v_gene: TRBV30
j_gene: TRBJ1-2
d_gene: TRBD1
CDR3aa: CAWRPTGDGYGYTF
CDR3nt: TGTGCCTGGAGGCCGACAGGGGACGGCTATGGCTACACCTTC